Shown below are 7 T cell receptor beta chains from a single sample sequenced in a study of shared clonotypes between healthy human individuals. Repertoires were generated with immunoSEQ multiplex PCR, while TCRdb's copy carries only in-frame clones and drops some. Counted here are roughly 1.4 million clones, approximately 98.5% occurring once; the ten biggest clones make up around 0.38%. Sequencing was done on a sample of naive CD4+ T cells sorted from blood. Subset in this sample: CD45RA+ positively selected. These receptors came from a man aged 25-45 years in good health.

This sequence joins TRBV11-2 and TRBJ2-5; D unclear. Germline V gene lookup returns CDR1 SGHAT and CDR2 FQNNGV. The germline V and J ends were trimmed by 0 bases and 2 bases, with 10 bases remaining between them. This CDR3 is 15 amino acids long. The CDR3 DNA is TGTGCCAGCAGCTTAGATCCCGTAACACAAGAGACCCAGTACTTC. Translated: CASSLDPVTQETQYF.

The genes are TRBV27 and TRBJ1-4; D is possibly TRBD1 (6 bases). Between the trimmed V and J ends, which lost 1 base and 1 base, there was a span of 10 bases. Germline values: CDR1 MNHEY, CDR2 SMNVEV (reference sequence). CDR3 length: 16 residues. CDR3 in amino acids: CASSLWGGGTNEKLFF. The CDR3 bases are TGTGCCAGCAGTTTATGGGGGGGCGGAACTAATGAAAAACTGTTTTTT.

The count of this clone is one. This chain connects TRBV6-1 to TRBJ2-5, with 7 bases matching TRBD1. Germline loops: CDR1 MNHNS, CDR2 SASEGT. V lost 10 bases and J lost 2; bases outside the gene matches: 10. This CDR3 is built from 14 residues. The CDR3 sequence is CATSTGMGQETQYF. DNA for the CDR3: TGTGCCACTTCGACAGGGATGGGACAAGAGACCCAGTACTTC.

The V call is TRBV5-1, the J call TRBJ1-2, with 7 positions matching TRBD1. The trim removed 0 bases at V and 3 bases at J, leaving 8 bases unmatched. The CDR3 spans 16 residues. Germline-derived CDR1 and CDR2 are SGHRS and YFSETQ. The CDR3 DNA reads TGCGCCAGCAGCTTGGATTTAGGGGGCAGATACTATGGCTACACCTTC. It codes for CASSLDLGGRYYGYTF.

This clone is a singleton in its sample. This same CDR3 is encoded by further DNA sequences in the sample. This rearrangement joins TRBV27 to TRBJ2-3, with TRBD2 matching 8 bases. The CDR3 spans 13 residues. Germline CDR1 MNHEY, CDR2 SMNVEV (reference sequence). The V segment lost 6 bases and the J segment 1 base; nucleotides outside the gene matches: 0. For the CDR3, the DNA is TGTGCCAGCAGACTAGCGGGCACAGATACGCAGTATTTT. Encoded protein: CASRLAGTDTQYF.

CDR3 residues: CASSLAGGRGYNEQFF. In DNA form, the CDR3 reads TGTGCCAGCAGCTTAGCAGGCGGGAGGGGATACAATGAGCAGTTCTTC. V gene TRBV7-9 combines with J gene TRBJ2-1, with 9 bases aligning to TRBD2. Germline CDR1 is SEHNR and CDR2 is FQNEAQ (reference sequence). The CDR3 runs to 16 residues. With 0 bases clipped from V and 4 bases from J, the junction kept 4 bases outside the gene matches. The full variable domain, in which reference TRBV7-9 and TRBJ2-1 provide the parts outside the CDR3, is DTGVSQNPRHKITKRGQNVTFRCDPISEHNRLYWYRQTLGQGPEFLTYFQNEAQLEKSRLLSDRFSAERPKGSFSTLEIQRTEQGDSAMYLCASSLAGGRGYNEQFFGPGTRLTVL.

The rearrangement uses TRBV6-5 and TRBJ2-7; tentative D call: TRBD1 (5 bases). The V gene lost 0 bases and the J gene lost 7 bases, with 13 bases spanning the gap. CDR1 and CDR2 (germline): MNHEY, SVGAGI. The CDR3 runs to 14 residues. The CDR3 region has the DNA TGTGCCAGCAGTTACTCCCCAGGTAGGGGAGAGCAGTACTTC. It specifies CASSYSPGRGEQYF.